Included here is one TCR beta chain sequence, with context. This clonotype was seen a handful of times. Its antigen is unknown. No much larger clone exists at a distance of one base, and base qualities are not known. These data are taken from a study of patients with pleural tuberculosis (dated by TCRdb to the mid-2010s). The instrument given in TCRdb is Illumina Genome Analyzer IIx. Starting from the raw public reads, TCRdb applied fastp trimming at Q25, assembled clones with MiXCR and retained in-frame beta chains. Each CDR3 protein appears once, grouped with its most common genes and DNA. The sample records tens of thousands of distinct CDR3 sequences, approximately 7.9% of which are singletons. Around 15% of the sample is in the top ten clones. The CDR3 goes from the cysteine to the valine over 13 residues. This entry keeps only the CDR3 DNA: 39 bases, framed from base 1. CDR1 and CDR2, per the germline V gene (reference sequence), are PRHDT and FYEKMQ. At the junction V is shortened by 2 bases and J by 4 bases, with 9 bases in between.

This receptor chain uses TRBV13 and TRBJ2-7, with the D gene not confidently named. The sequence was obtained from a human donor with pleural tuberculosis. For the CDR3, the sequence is CASSLNSVYEQYV. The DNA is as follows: TGTGCCAGCAGCTTAAACAGCGTTTACGAGCAGTACGTC.